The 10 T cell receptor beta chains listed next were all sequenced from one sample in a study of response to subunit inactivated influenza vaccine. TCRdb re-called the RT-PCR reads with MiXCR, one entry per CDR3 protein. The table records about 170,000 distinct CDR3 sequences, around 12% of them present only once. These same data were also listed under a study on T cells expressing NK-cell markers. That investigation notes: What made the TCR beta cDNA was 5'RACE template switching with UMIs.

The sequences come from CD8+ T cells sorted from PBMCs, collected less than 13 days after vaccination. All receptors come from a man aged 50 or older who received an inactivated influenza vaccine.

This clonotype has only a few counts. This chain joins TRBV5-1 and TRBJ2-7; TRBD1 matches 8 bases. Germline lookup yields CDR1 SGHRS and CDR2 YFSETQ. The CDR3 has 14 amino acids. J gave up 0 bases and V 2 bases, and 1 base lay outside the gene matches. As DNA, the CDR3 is TGCGCCAGCAGCTTCGACAGGGGCTCCTACGAGCAGTACTTC. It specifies CASSFDRGSYEQYF.

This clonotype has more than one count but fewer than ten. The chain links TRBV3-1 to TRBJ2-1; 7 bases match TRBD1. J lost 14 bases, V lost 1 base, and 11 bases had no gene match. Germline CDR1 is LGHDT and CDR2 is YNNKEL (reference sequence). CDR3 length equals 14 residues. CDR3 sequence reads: CASSQGQATGIKFF. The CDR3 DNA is TGTGCCAGCAGCCAAGGCCAAGCGACAGGGATTAAGTTCTTC.

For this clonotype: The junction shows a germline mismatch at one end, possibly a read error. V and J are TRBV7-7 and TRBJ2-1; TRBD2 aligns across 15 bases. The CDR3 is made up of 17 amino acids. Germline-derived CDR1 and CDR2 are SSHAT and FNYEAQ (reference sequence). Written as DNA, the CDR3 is TGTGCTAGCAGCTCCTCGGGACTAGCGGGGGGAGGGAGTGAGCAGTTCTTC. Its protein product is CASSSSGLAGGGSEQFF.

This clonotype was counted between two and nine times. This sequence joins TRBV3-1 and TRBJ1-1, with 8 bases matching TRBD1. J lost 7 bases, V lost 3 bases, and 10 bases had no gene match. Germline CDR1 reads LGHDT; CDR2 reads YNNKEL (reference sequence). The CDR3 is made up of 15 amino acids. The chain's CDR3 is CASSQAPGTGNEAFF. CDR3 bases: TGTGCCAGCAGCCAGGCCCCCGGGACAGGAAATGAAGCTTTCTTT.

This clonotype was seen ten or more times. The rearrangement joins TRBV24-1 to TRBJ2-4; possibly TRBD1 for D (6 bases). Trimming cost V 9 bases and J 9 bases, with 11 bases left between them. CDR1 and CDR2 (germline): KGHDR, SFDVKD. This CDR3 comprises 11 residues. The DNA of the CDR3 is TGTGCCACCGGTCAGGGGTCCATTCAGTACTTC. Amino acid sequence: CATGQGSIQYF.

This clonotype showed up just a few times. DNA of the CDR3: TGTGCCACCAGCAGAGATTATGTCGGGACAGTCTACGAGCAGTACTTC. It yields the protein CATSRDYVGTVYEQYF. This chain joins TRBV15 and TRBJ2-7, with 7 positions matching TRBD1. Germline assignment: CDR1 LNHNV and CDR2 YYDKDF (reference sequence). This CDR3 has 16 amino acids. Germline trimming cut 0 bases from V and 3 bases from J; bases unmatched to any gene: 8.

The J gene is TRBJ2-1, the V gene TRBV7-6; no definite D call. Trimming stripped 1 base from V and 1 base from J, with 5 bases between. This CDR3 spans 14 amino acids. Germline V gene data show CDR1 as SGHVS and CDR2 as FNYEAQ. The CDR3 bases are TGTGCCAGCAGCTTAGACGGATCCTACAATGAGCAGTTCTTC. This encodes CASSLDGSYNEQFF.

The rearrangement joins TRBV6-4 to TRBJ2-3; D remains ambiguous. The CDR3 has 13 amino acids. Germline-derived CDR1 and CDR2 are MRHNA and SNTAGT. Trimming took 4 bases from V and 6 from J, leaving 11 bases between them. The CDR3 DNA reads TGTGCCAGCAGTGCCTCACTGGGCGATACGCAGTATTTT. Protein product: CASSASLGDTQYF.

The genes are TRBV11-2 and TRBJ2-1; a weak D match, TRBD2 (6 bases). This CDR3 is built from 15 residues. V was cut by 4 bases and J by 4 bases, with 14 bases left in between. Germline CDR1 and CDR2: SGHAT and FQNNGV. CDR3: CASSSPGLLYNEQFF. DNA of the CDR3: TGTGCCAGCAGCTCCCCTGGACTACTTTACAATGAGCAGTTCTTC.

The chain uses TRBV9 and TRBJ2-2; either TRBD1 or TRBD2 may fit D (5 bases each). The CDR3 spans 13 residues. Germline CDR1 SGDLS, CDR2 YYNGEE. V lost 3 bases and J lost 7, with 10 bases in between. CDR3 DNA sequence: TGTGCCAGCAGCGCCGGGACCAACGGGGAGCTGTTTTTT. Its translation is CASSAGTNGELFF. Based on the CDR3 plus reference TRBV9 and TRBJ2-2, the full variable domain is DSGVTQTPKHLITATGQRVTLRCSPRSGDLSVYWYQQSLDQGLQFLIQYYNGEERAKGNILERFSAQQFPDLHSELNLSSLELGDSALYFCASSAGTNGELFFGEGSRLTVL.